This T cell receptor (beta chain) was sequenced during a study of cytomegalovirus exposure and HLA in healthy donors. This CDR3 is built from 13 residues. V lost 6 bases, J lost 4 bases, and 9 bases lay in between. Germline-derived CDR1 and CDR2 are MDHEN and SYDVKM. Here immunoSEQ multiplex PCR was the method, and the copy in TCRdb shows in-frame clones only, minus some. This table holds 200,000 to 250,000 clones, 87% found once. This chain joins TRBV28 and TRBJ2-2, with D hard to call. This TCR was recovered from a woman aged 18-29 years in good health and CMV-seropositive. What was sequenced was PBMCs. Here the CDR3 reads CASSPRLTGELFF. DNA for the CDR3: TGTGCCAGCAGCCCCAGACTCACCGGGGAGCTGTTTTTT.